Detailed here is one T cell receptor beta chain. The antigen is not known. Generated by immunoSEQ multiplex PCR, the TCRdb table keeps only in-frame clones and is missing some. In the table there are approximately 150,000 clones, around nine tenths of which are singletons. This specimen comes from a study of cytomegalovirus exposure and HLA in healthy donors. Broader study findings: Specificity for CMV antigens was confirmed in vitro for three of the CMV-associated chains. The study put 150 or so TCR beta chains on its list as cytomegalovirus-associated. Using the classifier, cytomegalovirus status was reportedly diagnosed with high specificity and sensitivity. It was found in a later analysis that first-cohort TCR clusters tended to co-occur in the 100 to 150 validation repertoires.

Trimming at V came to 0 bases and at J to 6 bases, leaving 5 bases not matched to a gene. CDR1 is SGHDN, CDR2 FVKESK, per germline. The CDR3 is 15 residues long. This receptor was obtained from a woman in her thirties in good health and CMV-seronegative. The V call is TRBV14, the J call TRBJ2-3; 8 bases match TRBD2. Input material: PBMCs. The CDR3 DNA reads TGTGCCAGCAGCCAAGAGACGGGGGGGGCGGATACGCAGTATTTT. This gives the protein CASSQETGGADTQYF.